These T cell receptor beta chains were read from a single sample in a study of T cells in Graves' hyperthyroidism and ophthalmopathy. TCRdb reprocessed the multiplex PCR reads with MiXCR, giving one entry per CDR3 protein. The sample carries hundreds of thousands of distinct CDR3 sequences, about 14% recorded once. Input material: blood. The receptors here all came from a woman aged 18-30 years with Graves' hyperthyroidism. Both conserved end residues are part of each CDR3. D genes are given only for firm matches. Some rows have no size entry. The others give once, few or many, or a class for an expanded clone.

>TRBD2|-|13|TRBV6-2/TRBV6-3|TRBJ2-7
TGTGCCAGCAGTCGACTAGCTTCCTACGAGCAGTACTTC
CASSRLASYEQYF
>-|few|17|TRBV19|TRBJ1-5
TGTGCCAGTAGTGGCCGGGCTCCGTCTCGCAGCAATCAGCCCCAGCATTTT
CASSGRAPSRSNQPQHF
>-|-|13|TRBV20-1|TRBJ2-7
TGCAGTGCTAGACACGCGGACCCCTACGAGCAGTACTTC
CSARHADPYEQYF
>-|-|11|TRBV20-1|TRBJ1-2
TGCAGTGCTAGAGGGGACAAGGAAGATACCTTC
CSARGDKEDTF
>TRBD1|-|15|TRBV27|TRBJ1-1
TGTGCCAGCATCCCCCGGACAGGTGTGAACACTGAAGCTTTCTTT
CASIPRTGVNTEAFF
>-|few|12|TRBV28|TRBJ2-1
TGTGCCAGCACCGTGCGGTACAATGAGCAGTTCTTC
CASTVRYNEQFF
>-|many|13|TRBV12-5|TRBJ2-3
TGTGCTAGTGGTTTGACAGAGACAGATACGCAGTATTTT
CASGLTETDTQYF
>TRBD1|many|13|TRBV12-3/TRBV12-4|TRBJ1-1
TGTGCCAGCAGACCTGGGACAGCCACTGAAGCTTTCTTT
CASRPGTATEAFF
>TRBD2|many|15|TRBV7-2|TRBJ2-7
TGTGCCAGCAGCCCCCGGCCTAGCGGGTCCTACGAGCAGTACTTC
CASSPRPSGSYEQYF
>-|-|13|TRBV10-3|TRBJ2-1
TGTGCCTGCAGACCCGGGACTCCTAATGAGCAGTTCTTC
CACRPGTPNEQFF
>-|many|12|TRBV12-3/TRBV12-4|TRBJ2-7
TGTGCCAGCAGTTTAGAGGGGAACGAGCAGTACTTC
CASSLEGNEQYF
>-|-|13|TRBV5-4|TRBJ2-3
TGTGCCAGCAGCTCGGTTGAGGCAGATACGCAGTATTTT
CASSSVEADTQYF
>TRBD2|many|16|TRBV6-2/TRBV6-3|TRBJ2-2
TGTGCCAGCTCCCTGGGAGGGCTAGCGGACACCGGGGAGCTGTTTTTT
CASSLGGLADTGELFF
>TRBD1|-|16|TRBV15|TRBJ2-7
TGTGCCACCAGCCGAGACGGGACAGGGGAGAGGTACGAGCAGTACTTC
CATSRDGTGERYEQYF
>TRBD2|-|11|TRBV20-1|TRBJ2-3
TGCAGGATACTAGCGTTAGATACGCAGTATTTT
CRILALDTQYF
>-|many|14|TRBV7-6|TRBJ1-1
TGTGCCAGCAGCGTGACTGGGGAGGTCGCTGAAGCTTTCTTT
CASSVTGEVAEAFF
>TRBD1|many|18|TRBV28|TRBJ2-6
TGTGCCAGCAGTCCCCCCCCGGGACAGGGCTCTGGGGCCAACGTCCTGACTTTC
CASSPPPGQGSGANVLTF
>TRBD1|-|15|TRBV30|TRBJ1-6
TGTGCCTGGAGTTCGGGAGGACAGGGAAATTCACCCCTCCACTTT
CAWSSGGQGNSPLHF
>-|few|14|TRBV28|TRBJ1-1
TGTGCCAGCAGTTTATGGGACAGGAACACTGAAGCTTTCTTT
CASSLWDRNTEAFF
>-|many|14|TRBV3-1|TRBJ1-2
TGTGCCAGCAGCCCCACAGGGTTCTCTACGGGCTACACCTTC
CASSPTGFSTGYTF
>-|many|12|TRBV6-2/TRBV6-3|TRBJ2-7
TGTGCCAGCAGTACGAATTACTACGAGCAGTACTTC
CASSTNYYEQYF
>TRBD2|many|15|TRBV11-2|TRBJ2-1
TGTGCCAGCAGCGGTAGACGGGAGGCAATCCATGAGCAGTTCTTC
CASSGRREAIHEQFF
>TRBD2|-|15|TRBV2|TRBJ2-1
TGTGCCAGCAGTGTCGGGACTAGTTACTACAATGAGCAGTTCTTC
CASSVGTSYYNEQFF
>-|-|15|TRBV10-3|TRBJ2-5
TGTGCCATCAGTGAGTCTTGGACTAACCAAGAGACCCAGTACTTC
CAISESWTNQETQYF
>-|many|20|TRBV28|TRBJ2-3
TGTGCCAGCAGTCCCTGGGACAGGGTAGTAGCGGGAGGCAGCACAGATACGCAGTATTTT
CASSPWDRVVAGGSTDTQYF
>TRBD1|many|14|TRBV30|TRBJ2-3
TGTGCCTGGACAAGACAGGGGGCAGAAGATACGCAGTATTTT
CAWTRQGAEDTQYF
>TRBD1|many|13|TRBV7-9|TRBJ1-2
TGTGCCATCCCGAGGACAGGAAACTATGGCTACACCTTC
CAIPRTGNYGYTF
>TRBD1|-|14|TRBV28|TRBJ2-2
TGTGCCAGCAGTTTCTACAGGGGGGCAGGGGAGCTGTTTTTT
CASSFYRGAGELFF
>TRBD2|few|15|TRBV6-6|TRBJ2-3
TGTGCCAGCAGTTACGAGGGACTAGCCGCTGAGGCGCAGTATTTT
CASSYEGLAAEAQYF
>-|many|16|TRBV11-2|TRBJ2-2
TGTGCCAGCAGCTCTTTCGGGGAACAGGGTCCCGGGGAGCTGTTTTTT
CASSSFGEQGPGELFF
>-|-|14|TRBV29-1|TRBJ2-1
TGCAGCGTTGTGCCCGGGGGCCTGGAGGGCGAGCAGTTCTTC
CSVVPGGLEGEQFF
>-|-|14|TRBV19|TRBJ1-1
TGTGCCAGTAGTATACAGGTCGGGAACACTGAAGCTTTCTTT
CASSIQVGNTEAFF
>-|few|18|TRBV15|TRBJ2-5
TGTGCCACCAGCAGAGATGAGGTCGCAGGGGGGTACCAAGAGACCCAGTACTTC
CATSRDEVAGGYQETQYF
>-|many|15|TRBV28|TRBJ2-3
TGTGCCAGCAGTACCGTAAGGGGTGGGGCCGATACGCAGTATTTT
CASSTVRGGADTQYF
>TRBD2|many|14|TRBV6-2/TRBV6-3|TRBJ2-7
TGTGCCAGCAGTTATTTAGCGGGAGCCTACGAGCAGTACTTC
CASSYLAGAYEQYF
>-|few|15|TRBV6-1|TRBJ2-1
TGTGCCAGCCTCCAACGAGTGAGCTCCTACAATGAGCAGTTCTTC
CASLQRVSSYNEQFF
>-|few|15|TRBV19|TRBJ1-1
TGTGCCAGTAGTACCCCGACAGGCCCGGGGGGTGAAGCTTTCTTT
CASSTPTGPGGEAFF
>TRBD1|many|15|TRBV3-1|TRBJ1-4
TGTGCCAGCAGCCCGATCACAGGGGTTCGCGAAAAACTGTTTTTT
CASSPITGVREKLFF